A few counts support the clone carrying this T cell receptor beta chain. The antigen is not known. Libraries were prepared by immunoSEQ multiplex PCR; TCRdb keeps only in-frame clonotypes and omits some of them. Seen here are around 330,000 clones, 67% observed once, and the top ten hold roughly 6%. This record belongs to a study of cytotoxic CD8 clonotypes in ibrutinib-treated CLL. Points from the study as a whole: Clonality rose at ibrutinib response and fell back toward baseline at progression.

This specimen was PBMCs, taken after 36 months of ibrutinib treatment. This sequence was found in a human donor with chronic lymphocytic leukemia.

This chain's CDR3 is CASSVGSARELFF. CDR3 nucleotides: TGTGCCAGCAGCGTAGGTAGTGCTCGGGAGCTGTTTTTT. The genes are TRBV9 and TRBJ2-2, with D unresolved. Germline V gives CDR1 SGDLS, CDR2 YYNGEE. The V end lost 0 bases, the J end lost 9 bases, and 9 bases lay between the germline ends. CDR3 size: 13 residues.